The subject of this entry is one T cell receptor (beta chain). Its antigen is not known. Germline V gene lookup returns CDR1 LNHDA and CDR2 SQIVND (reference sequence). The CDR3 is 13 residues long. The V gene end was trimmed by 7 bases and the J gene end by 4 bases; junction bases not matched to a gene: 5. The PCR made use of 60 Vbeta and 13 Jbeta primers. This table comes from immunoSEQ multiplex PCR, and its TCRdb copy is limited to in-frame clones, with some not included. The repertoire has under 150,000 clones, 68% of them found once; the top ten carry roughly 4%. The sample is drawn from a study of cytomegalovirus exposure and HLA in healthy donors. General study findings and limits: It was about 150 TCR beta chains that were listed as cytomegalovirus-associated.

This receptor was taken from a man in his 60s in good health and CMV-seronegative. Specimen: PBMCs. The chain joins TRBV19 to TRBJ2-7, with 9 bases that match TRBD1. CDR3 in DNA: TGTGCCAGTAACCGGGGACAGGGATACGAGCAGTACTTC. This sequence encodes CASNRGQGYEQYF. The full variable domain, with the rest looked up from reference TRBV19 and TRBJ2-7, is DGGITQSPKYLFRKEGQNVTLSCEQNLNHDAMYWYRQDPGQGLRLIYYSQIVNDFQKGDIAEGYSVSREKKESFPLTVTSAQKNPTAFYLCASNRGQGYEQYFGPGTRLTVT.